The 30 T cell receptor beta chains presented below share a single source sample, sequenced in a study of CD8 T cell repertoires and HIV-1 epitope variants. For these receptors, no antigen is known. The repertoire was sequenced with immunoSEQ multiplex PCR; TCRdb's copy has only in-frame clones and lacks some. The data contain about 2,900 clones, 73% of them seen just once; the ten biggest clones take up more than 40%. Sequencing input: cultured CD8+ T cells derived from PBMCs. The receptors were gathered from a male donor with HIV.

The chain combines TRBV7-9 with TRBJ2-7; no clear D. The CDR3 runs 13 residues. V was trimmed by 4 bases and J by 6 bases, leaving 13 bases between them. Per the germline V gene, CDR1 is SEHNR and CDR2 is FQNEAQ (reference sequence). For the CDR3, the DNA is TGTGCCAGCAGCTCGGACCCTCAGCCCGAGCAGTACTTC. Amino acids: CASSSDPQPEQYF.

This chain uses TRBV30 with TRBJ2-4; 7 nucleotides line up with TRBD1. Germline trimming cut 2 bases from V and 1 base from J; bases unmatched to any gene: 5. CDR1 is GTSNPN and CDR2 is SVGIG in the germline V gene (reference sequence). CDR3 length equals 15 residues. For the CDR3, the DNA is TGTGCCTGGAGTCTGACGACAGGGGCCAAAAACATTCAGTACTTC. Protein: CAWSLTTGAKNIQYF.

The sample holds one count of this clone. The chain links TRBV6-5 to TRBJ2-3; 7 bases map to TRBD1. With V trimmed by 2 bases and J by 5 bases, 4 bases remained unmatched. Germline CDR1 reads MNHEY; CDR2 reads SVGAGI. This CDR3 contains 14 residues. The CDR3: CASSYDRAGDTQYF. The CDR3 region has the DNA TGTGCCAGCAGTTACGACAGGGCAGGAGATACGCAGTATTTT.

Judged by abundance, this clone is large. CDR3 DNA sequence: TGTGCCAGCAGTGAGGGGGGGACATTGAATGAGCAGTTCTTC. Protein sequence: CASSEGGTLNEQFF. The rearrangement links TRBV2 to TRBJ2-1, with a possible D match to TRBD2 (7 bases). V lost 3 bases to trimming and J lost 7 bases, with 13 bases between them. The V gene's germline CDR1 is SNHLY and CDR2 FYNNEI. The CDR3 is 14 amino acids.

The chain joins TRBV27 to TRBJ2-7, with D maybe TRBD1 (6 bases). The CDR3 has 13 amino acids. Trimming cost V 3 bases and J 4 bases, with 10 bases left between them. Germline-derived CDR1 and CDR2 are MNHEY and SMNVEV (reference sequence). The DNA of the CDR3 is TGTGCCAGCAGTTTCAGGCAGGGGTACGAGCAGTACTTC. This encodes CASSFRQGYEQYF.

The gene calls are TRBV6-6 and TRBJ2-1; 8 bases line up with TRBD1. The length of the CDR3 is 15 residues. V lost 5 bases to trimming and J lost 0 bases; unmatched junction nucleotides: 3. Germline V gene lookup returns CDR1 MNHNY and CDR2 SVGAGI (reference sequence). The CDR3 sequence: CASSAGTGSYNEQFF. The CDR3 region has the DNA TGTGCCAGCAGTGCCGGGACAGGCTCCTACAATGAGCAGTTCTTC.

This chain links TRBV28 with TRBJ1-2; D is unresolved. From germline, CDR1 is MDHEN and CDR2 SYDVKM. The CDR3 length is 15 residues. Trimming shortened V by 5 bases and J by 2 bases, and 15 bases separated the two germline ends. CDR3 amino acids: CASSKRPTRNYGYTF. The CDR3 coding sequence is TGTGCCAGCAGTAAAAGACCGACTCGAAACTATGGCTACACCTTC.

This chain connects TRBV27 to TRBJ2-1; tentatively, D is TRBD2 (5 bases). The germline V gene has CDR1 MNHEY and CDR2 SMNVEV (reference sequence). V dropped 2 bases and J dropped 4 bases, with 12 bases sitting between them. The CDR3 covers 15 residues. CDR3: CASSLGSSLYNEQFF. Here the CDR3 DNA reads TGTGCCAGCAGTTTAGGGAGTTCTTTGTACAATGAGCAGTTCTTC.

This CDR3 reads CASSLALAEQYF. The CDR3, as DNA: TGTGCCAGCAGCTTGGCGCTTGCCGAGCAGTACTTC. The J gene is TRBJ2-7, the V gene TRBV5-6; the D is unclear. This CDR3 comprises 12 residues. Trimming pared 0 bases from V and 6 bases from J, leaving 7 bases between. Germline CDR1 SGHDT, CDR2 YYEEEE.

This clone occurred a few times. The genes are TRBV7-2 and TRBJ2-7, with TRBD1 matching over 9 bases. This CDR3 is 15 amino acids long. CDR1 and CDR2 from the germline V gene are SGHTA and FQGNSA. Unmatched junction bases numbered 7, after V lost 5 bases and J lost 2 bases. This CDR3 is CASSRTGDFTYEQYF. As DNA, the CDR3 is TGTGCCAGCAGCCGGACAGGGGACTTTACCTACGAGCAGTACTTC.

The table lists this clone with a few counts. V gene TRBV7-6 combines with J gene TRBJ2-7; 9 bases fit TRBD1. V lost 5 bases to trimming and J lost 6 bases; unmatched junction nucleotides: 5. This CDR3 region has 13 residues. The V gene's germline CDR1 is SGHVS and CDR2 FNYEAQ. CDR3 sequence reads: CASSAGTGSEQYF. CDR3 in DNA: TGTGCCAGCAGCGCAGGGACAGGGAGCGAGCAGTACTTC.

The chain has TRBV7-6 and TRBJ2-2; no definite D call. CDR3 length: 15 amino acids. Germline loops: CDR1 SGHVS, CDR2 FNYEAQ. Trimming stripped 3 bases from V and 7 bases from J, with 15 bases between. The CDR3 spells CASSFYSFENGELFF. The CDR3, as DNA: TGTGCCAGCAGCTTCTACTCATTTGAGAACGGGGAGCTGTTTTTT. The full variable domain, its missing parts supplied by reference TRBV7-6 and TRBJ2-2, is GAGVSQSPRYKVTKRGQDVALRCDPISGHVSLYWYRQALGQGPEFLTYFNYEAQQDKSGLPNDRFSAERPEGSISTLTIQRTEQRDSAMYRCASSFYSFENGELFFGEGSRLTVL.

This chain joins TRBV13 and TRBJ2-1; D may be TRBD2 (5 bases). V was cut by 5 bases and J by 4 bases, with 9 bases left in between. CDR3 length: 13 residues. Germline V gene data show CDR1 as PRHDT and CDR2 as FYEKMQ (reference sequence). As DNA, the CDR3 is TGTGCCAGCAGCCCCAGGAGGTACAATGAGCAGTTCTTC. Translated: CASSPRRYNEQFF.

In this sample, this clone is large. The chain joins TRBV28 to TRBJ1-1, with D possibly being TRBD1 (6 bases). CDR1 and CDR2 from the germline V gene are MDHEN and SYDVKM. This CDR3 contains 14 residues. Trimming took 10 bases from V and 1 from J, leaving 16 bases between them. CDR3: CATFPTGSNTEAFF. The CDR3 DNA is TGTGCCACCTTTCCGACAGGCTCGAACACTGAAGCTTTCTTT.

In this sample, this clone turned up a few times. The CDR3 sequence is CASSYSAASSYNEQFF. DNA for the CDR3: TGTGCCAGCAGTTACTCAGCGGCCAGCTCCTACAATGAGCAGTTCTTC. The rearrangement uses TRBV6-5 and TRBJ2-1, with a possible D match to TRBD2 (5 bases). V was pared by 0 bases and J by 0 bases, with 9 bases between. The length of the CDR3 is 16 residues. CDR1 and CDR2 from the germline V gene are MNHEY and SVGAGI.

This CDR3 reads CASSFQGADQPQHF. CDR3 nucleotides: TGTGCCAGCAGCTTCCAGGGGGCTGATCAGCCCCAGCATTTT. The V gene is TRBV5-5, the J gene TRBJ1-5, with 8 bases matching TRBD1. The CDR3 sequence is 14 residues long. The trim removed 2 bases at V and 5 bases at J, leaving 3 bases unmatched. Germline V gene lookup returns CDR1 SGHKS and CDR2 YYEKEE (reference sequence).

The V gene is TRBV9, the J gene TRBJ2-2, with unresolved D. Germline V gene sequence: CDR1 SGDLS, CDR2 YYNGEE. V was trimmed by 3 bases and J by 1 base, leaving 16 bases between them. The CDR3 has 17 residues. The CDR3 DNA reads TGTGCCAGCAGCGCCAGCTCGGAAGGGCGGAACACCGGGGAGCTGTTTTTT. It specifies CASSASSEGRNTGELFF.

This clone counts as large. The chain employs TRBV7-9 and TRBJ1-1, with D perhaps matching TRBD1 (6 bases). Germline V CDR1 and CDR2: SEHNR, FQNEAQ (reference sequence). V lost 5 bases and J 5 bases, leaving 24 bases between the germline ends. This CDR3 contains 17 residues. The CDR3 coding sequence is TGTGCCAGCAGCCCCCGGGGGATGGGGGCATCGAGAACTGAAGCTTTCTTT. It yields the protein CASSPRGMGASRTEAFF. The full variable domain, rest sourced from reference TRBV7-9 and TRBJ1-1, is DTGVSQNPRHKITKRGQNVTFRCDPISEHNRLYWYRQTLGQGPEFLTYFQNEAQLEKSRLLSDRFSAERPKGSFSTLEIQRTEQGDSAMYLCASSPRGMGASRTEAFFGQGTRLTVV.

The rearrangement joins TRBV10-2 to TRBJ2-7; D perhaps matches TRBD2 (6 bases). Germline CDR1 reads WSHSY; CDR2 reads SAAADI. Trimming shortened V by 6 bases and J by 2 bases, and 20 bases separated the two germline ends. The CDR3 length is 16 residues. This CDR3 reads CASRGGWGKGTYEQYF. CDR3 DNA: TGCGCCAGCAGGGGGGGATGGGGCAAGGGTACCTACGAGCAGTACTTC.

This clone was seen a single time. The V call is TRBV28, the J call TRBJ1-2, with no clear D. Trimming left V 3 bases short and J 8 bases short, with 10 bases between. The CDR3 sequence is 12 residues long. From germline, CDR1 is MDHEN and CDR2 SYDVKM. This chain's CDR3 is CASSFETTGYTF. The CDR3 DNA follows: TGTGCCAGCAGTTTTGAGACGACGGGCTACACCTTC.

This chain's CDR3 is CASSRDRDSGEQYF. The CDR3 DNA reads as TGTGCCAGCAGTCGAGACAGGGATTCGGGCGAGCAGTACTTC. The V gene is TRBV6-1, the J gene TRBJ2-7, with 7 bases fitting TRBD1. V gave up 5 bases and J gave up 6 bases; unmatched junction bases: 10. This CDR3 comprises 14 residues. The germline V gene encodes CDR1 MNHNS and CDR2 SASEGT.

V usage is TRBV2 and J usage is TRBJ2-3, with 13 bases that match TRBD2. The ends lost 5 bases at V and 9 bases at J; junction bases unmatched: 11. Germline CDR1 SNHLY, CDR2 FYNNEI. The CDR3 consists of 16 residues. This CDR3 reads CASSYFTSGRVDTQYF. Written as DNA, the CDR3 is TGTGCCAGCAGTTATTTCACTAGCGGGAGGGTGGACACGCAGTATTTT.

The chain is built from TRBV4-1 and TRBJ2-7; D is possibly TRBD2 (5 bases). V lost 0 bases and J lost 2, with 8 bases in between. CDR3 length: 14 residues. Germline V lookup: CDR1 MGHRA, CDR2 YSYEKL. The CDR3 spells CASSQELVAYEQYF. CDR3 coding DNA: TGCGCCAGCAGCCAAGAACTAGTGGCCTACGAGCAGTACTTC.

The chain is built from TRBV28 and TRBJ2-3; 7 bases line up with TRBD1. There are 16 residues in the CDR3. Germline V gene data show CDR1 as MDHEN and CDR2 as SYDVKM. Trimming cost V 5 bases and J 1 base; bases outside gene matches: 9. The CDR3 loop reads CASSAPTGIRTDTQYF. CDR3 nucleotides: TGTGCCAGCAGTGCCCCGACAGGGATTCGCACAGATACGCAGTATTTT.

This chain connects TRBV10-1 to TRBJ2-7; TRBD2 agrees at 7 bases. This CDR3 is 13 amino acids long. V dropped 4 bases and J dropped 4; count of bases not matched to a gene: 4. The germline CDR1 and CDR2 sequences are WNHNN and SYGVQD (reference sequence). CDR3 coding DNA: TGCGCCAGCAGTGGGGACTATTTTTACGAGCAGTACTTC. Translation: CASSGDYFYEQYF.

This chain joins TRBV7-8 and TRBJ1-2; 9 bases fit TRBD1. Trimming took 9 bases from V and 6 from J; bases not matched to a gene: 2. Germline V lookup: CDR1 SGHVS, CDR2 FQNEAQ. The CDR3 runs 11 residues. CDR3 loop: CASGTGNGYTF. The CDR3, as DNA: TGTGCCAGTGGGACAGGGAATGGCTACACCTTC.

The chain is built from TRBV11-3 and TRBJ2-1, with 7 bases lining up with TRBD2. CDR3 length equals 13 residues. Germline V CDR1 and CDR2: SGHNT, YENEEA. Trimming took 5 bases from V and 5 from J; bases not matched to a gene: 3. The DNA for the CDR3 is TGTGCCAGCAGCCGGGACTACCACAATGAGCAGTTCTTC. This sequence encodes CASSRDYHNEQFF.

This clone has a single count. The chain couples TRBV21-1 to TRBJ2-7. TRBV21-1 is labeled a pseudogene. This CDR3 has 11 amino acids. The CDR3 is CASSRTYEQYF. The CDR3 DNA is TGTGCCAGCAGCAGGACCTACGAGCAGTACTTC.

The CDR3, as DNA: TGTGCCAGCAGCTTCGGGACAGGGGGCTCATCACCCCTCCACTTT. Amino acid sequence: CASSFGTGGSSPLHF. The rearrangement uses TRBV5-6 and TRBJ1-6; 12 nucleotides match TRBD1. The trim removed 2 bases at V and 10 bases at J, leaving 4 bases unmatched. CDR3 length: 15 amino acids. Germline CDR1 SGHDT, CDR2 YYEEEE.

V is TRBV28 and J is TRBJ2-6; D is unresolved. The CDR3 runs to 15 residues. Germline CDR1 MDHEN, CDR2 SYDVKM. V lost 5 bases and J lost 0, with 8 bases in between. This CDR3 is CASSLGSSGANVLTF. The CDR3 DNA follows: TGTGCCAGCAGTCTCGGCAGCTCTGGGGCCAACGTCCTGACTTTC.